The next 25 T cell receptor beta chains were all read from a single sample in a study of T-cell reconstitution after alpha-beta-depleted transplantation in children. Unique molecular identifiers were used to barcode this TCRbeta library. TCRdb re-called the PCR reads through MiXCR, storing one row per CDR3 protein. The sample consists of over 100,000 distinct CDR3 sequences, about 6.8% of them appearing once. The starting material was PBMCs, obtained before TCRalphabeta/CD19-depleted stem cell transplant. Every receptor here comes from a boy between 2 and 15 years old with acute lymphoblastic leukemia, due to receive a stem cell transplant.

By share of the sample, this clonotype is large. V gene TRBV28 combines with J gene TRBJ2-7; perhaps D is TRBD1 or TRBD2 (6 bases each). V was cut by 3 bases and J by 5 bases, with 17 bases left in between. The CDR3 length is 15 residues. Per germline, CDR1 MDHEN and CDR2 SYDVKM. The CDR3 DNA follows: TGTGCCAGCAGTTTCTCCCAGGGGACTTTCAACGAGCAGTACTTC. Translation gives CASSFSQGTFNEQYF.

This chain joins TRBV5-1 and TRBJ2-7; 8 bases align to TRBD2. The germline gives CDR1 SGHRS, CDR2 YFSETQ. J lost 1 base, V lost 4 bases, and 10 bases had no gene match. The CDR3 consists of 16 residues. CDR3 DNA: TGCGCCAGCAGCCGGGGGGGACTAGGAGGATCCTACGAGCAGTACTTC. Amino acids: CASSRGGLGGSYEQYF.

This clonotype showed up just a few times. CDR3 in amino acids: CASRRTLGYTF. In DNA, the CDR3 is TGTGCCAGTCGAAGGACCCTTGGCTACACCTTC. The chain has TRBV12-3 or TRBV12-4 and TRBJ1-2; D is undetermined. The CDR3 runs 11 residues. Trimming took off 9 bases at V and 7 bases at J, with 12 bases between the two ends.

This clonotype was picked up many times. The chain employs TRBV7-2 and TRBJ1-1; a weak D match, TRBD1 (5 bases). This CDR3 comprises 16 residues. The V gene's germline CDR1 is SGHTA and CDR2 FQGNSA. Trimming removed 2 bases from V and 3 bases from J, with 16 bases in between. DNA for the CDR3: TGTGCCAGCAGCTTAATGCTGCGGGCCAGGGACACTGAAGCTTTCTTT. Protein: CASSLMLRARDTEAFF.

This clonotype was detected many times. This rearrangement joins TRBV6-4 to TRBJ1-6; 10 bases are a match to TRBD1. V dropped 0 bases and J dropped 7; count of bases not matched to a gene: 0. This CDR3 comprises 15 residues. Germline V gives CDR1 MRHNA, CDR2 SNTAGT. CDR3 amino acids: CASSDSTGGNSPLHF. The CDR3 DNA sequence: TGTGCCAGCAGTGACTCGACAGGGGGCAATTCACCCCTCCACTTT.

At least ten counts were recorded for this clonotype. The V gene is TRBV28, the J gene TRBJ2-5; no firm D call. With 7 bases removed from V and 0 bases from J, the gap between germline ends came to 12 bases. CDR1 is MDHEN and CDR2 is SYDVKM in the germline V gene. The CDR3 runs to 14 residues. The CDR3 DNA reads TGTGCCAGCACCCCCCGGGCCCACCAAGAGACCCAGTACTTC. The encoded protein is CASTPRAHQETQYF.

This clonotype was found a few times. The CDR3 here is CASSQGTSGEQETQYF. DNA for the CDR3: TGCGCCAGCAGCCAAGGGACTAGCGGGGAGCAAGAGACCCAGTACTTC. This chain joins TRBV4-3 and TRBJ2-5, with 12 bases aligning to TRBD2. The junction had 2 bases not matched to a gene; V was cut back by 1 base and J by 2 bases. Germline CDR1 reads LGHNA; CDR2 reads YSLEER. The CDR3 covers 16 residues.

This clonotype showed up just a few times. This chain joins TRBV18 and TRBJ1-1, with D perhaps matching TRBD1 (6 bases). The ends were cut back, 3 bases at V and 0 bases at J, with 14 bases in the middle. From germline, CDR1 is KGHSH and CDR2 LQKENI. The CDR3 runs to 16 residues. CDR3 sequence (DNA): TGTGCCAGCTCACCTTTGAACAGGGCTATGAACACTGAAGCTTTCTTT. Translating it yields CASSPLNRAMNTEAFF.

Many counts were recorded for this clonotype. The genes are TRBV7-2 and TRBJ2-3, with D possibly matching TRBD2 (6 bases). Germline V gene lookup returns CDR1 SGHTA and CDR2 FQGNSA. With 1 base removed from V and 1 base from J, the gap between germline ends came to 9 bases. The CDR3 covers 15 residues. The CDR3 here is CASSLVASGTDTQYF. The CDR3 DNA is TGTGCCAGCAGCTTAGTGGCTAGCGGCACAGATACGCAGTATTTT. The full variable domain, completed using reference TRBV7-2 and TRBJ2-3, is GAGVSQSPSNKVTEKGKDVELRCDPISGHTALYWYRQSLGQGLEFLIYFQGNSAPDKSGLPSDRFSAERTGGSVSTLTIQRTQQEDSAVYLCASSLVASGTDTQYFGPGTRLTVL.

This clonotype was found a few times. V and J are TRBV12-3 or TRBV12-4 and TRBJ2-7; 12 bases fit TRBD1. The V and J ends lost 10 bases and 6 bases, in that order; junction bases with no gene match: 4. CDR3 size: 12 residues. The chain's CDR3 is CATGTGGREQYF. The CDR3 DNA sequence: TGTGCCACCGGGACAGGGGGCCGCGAGCAGTACTTC.

This clonotype was counted at least ten times. This chain uses TRBV2 with TRBJ2-3, with a tentative D call TRBD1 (6 bases). The CDR3 has 17 amino acids. The germline V gene encodes CDR1 SNHLY and CDR2 FYNNEI. V lost 6 bases to trimming and J lost 0 bases, with 19 bases between them. CDR3 coding DNA: TGTGCCAGCAGCGGACAGATCAGATCCTTTAGCACAGATACGCAGTATTTT. Translated, it gives CASSGQIRSFSTDTQYF.

This clonotype was observed a handful of times. This chain connects TRBV20-1 to TRBJ2-5, with 12 bases that match TRBD2. The CDR3 loop spans 15 amino acids. The ends lost 0 bases at V and 5 bases at J; junction bases unmatched: 4. CDR1 is DFQATT, CDR2 SNEGSKA, per germline (reference sequence). CDR3 sequence: CSARDRGLAGETQYF. The CDR3 DNA reads TGCAGTGCTAGAGATCGAGGACTAGCGGGGGAGACCCAGTACTTC.

This clonotype was found many times. The chain couples TRBV20-1 to TRBJ2-3; 10 nucleotides line up with TRBD2. The length of the CDR3 is 17 residues. The J segment lost 0 bases and the V segment lost 5 bases, leaving 11 bases of the junction unmatched. Germline loops: CDR1 DFQATT, CDR2 SNEGSKA (reference sequence). The CDR3 here is CSAPRLAGDLSTDTQYF. CDR3 DNA sequence: TGCAGTGCTCCAAGGCTAGCGGGGGATTTAAGCACAGATACGCAGTATTTT.

This clonotype was counted ten times or more. The chain links TRBV12-3 or TRBV12-4 to TRBJ2-7; 10 bases are shared with TRBD1. V lost 6 bases to trimming and J lost 1 base; unmatched junction nucleotides: 3. The CDR3 runs 14 residues. This chain's CDR3 is CASSLGQGSYEQYF. The CDR3 nucleotides read TGTGCCAGCAGCCTGGGACAGGGGTCCTACGAGCAGTACTTC.

This clonotype occurred many times. This chain joins TRBV11-2 and TRBJ2-2; D ambiguous. V lost 1 base, J lost 7 bases, and 1 base lay in between. This CDR3 has 11 amino acids. Germline V gives CDR1 SGHAT, CDR2 FQNNGV. The CDR3 is CASSLVGELFF. The CDR3 region has the DNA TGTGCCAGCAGCTTAGTCGGGGAGCTGTTTTTT. The whole variable domain, filled in from reference TRBV11-2 and TRBJ2-2, reads EAGVAQSPRYKIIEKRQSVAFWCNPISGHATLYWYQQILGQGPKLLIQFQNNGVVDDSQLPKDRFSAERLKGVDSTLKIQPAKLEDSAVYLCASSLVGELFFGEGSRLTVL.

This clonotype was seen many times. This chain links TRBV7-2 with TRBJ1-3, with 7 bases lining up with TRBD1. The CDR3 length is 15 residues. In germline, CDR1 is SGHTA, CDR2 FQGNSA. V dropped 5 bases and J dropped 1; count of bases not matched to a gene: 5. The CDR3 sequence is CASSPQTGSGNTIYF. CDR3 bases: TGTGCCAGCAGCCCCCAGACAGGGTCTGGAAACACCATATATTTT.

The V gene is TRBV4-2, the J gene TRBJ2-3, with D possibly TRBD1 on 7 matching bases. Looked up from germline, CDR1 is LGHNA and CDR2 is YNFKEQ. With 4 bases removed from V and 1 base from J, the gap between germline ends came to 18 bases. CDR3 length: 17 amino acids. CDR3 protein: CASSPDREWRGTDTQYF. CDR3 in DNA: TGTGCCAGCAGCCCCGACAGGGAGTGGAGGGGCACAGATACGCAGTATTTT.

This chain joins TRBV20-1 and TRBJ2-6, with D possibly TRBD1 on 5 matching bases. The CDR3 length is 16 residues. Germline-derived CDR1 and CDR2 are DFQATT and SNEGSKA (reference sequence). V was cut by 2 bases and J by 0 bases, with 11 bases left in between. CDR3 sequence reads: CSARRAGNSGANVLTF. CDR3 in DNA: TGCAGTGCTAGAAGGGCAGGGAACTCTGGGGCCAACGTCCTGACTTTC.

The V call is TRBV20-1, the J call TRBJ2-2, with 7 bases lining up with TRBD1. Per the germline V gene, CDR1 is DFQATT and CDR2 is SNEGSKA (reference sequence). The CDR3 contains 14 residues. V shed 1 base and J 6 bases; nucleotides not matched to a gene: 5. CDR3 region: CSARGQGGSGELFF. The CDR3, as DNA: TGCAGTGCTAGAGGACAGGGTGGGTCCGGGGAGCTGTTTTTT.

This clonotype has just a few counts. The chain joins TRBV6-2 or TRBV6-3 to TRBJ2-3; D is unresolved. Between the trimmed V and J ends, which lost 6 bases and 4 bases, there was a span of 14 bases. Germline loops: CDR1 MNHEY, CDR2 SVGEGT. This CDR3 contains 14 residues. The CDR3 DNA is TGTGCCAGCAGCCCCGACTCTCCCCCAGATACGCAGTATTTT. Translation: CASSPDSPPDTQYF.

This clonotype was counted at least ten times. The chain joins TRBV7-6 to TRBJ2-5; perhaps D is TRBD1 or TRBD2 (5 bases each). The CDR3 has 14 residues. The V and J ends lost 3 bases and 2 bases respectively, with 10 bases between them. Per germline, CDR1 SGHVS and CDR2 FNYEAQ. The DNA of the CDR3 is TGTGCCAGCAGCTTGGGACCTTTGCAAGAGACCCAGTACTTC. Its protein product is CASSLGPLQETQYF.

The chain couples TRBV7-2 to TRBJ2-3; tentative D call: TRBD2 (7 bases). The V gene lost 1 base and the J gene lost 4 bases, with 12 bases spanning the gap. CDR3 size: 15 residues. Germline lookup yields CDR1 SGHTA and CDR2 FQGNSA. CDR3 loop: CASSLDRGAADTQYF. The CDR3 DNA follows: TGTGCCAGCAGCTTAGACCGGGGGGCCGCAGATACGCAGTATTTT.

This clonotype has a handful of counts. J is TRBJ2-5 and V is TRBV11-2; D possibly corresponds to TRBD2 (5 bases). In germline, CDR1 is SGHAT, CDR2 FQNNGV. The CDR3 totals 15 residues. V dropped 5 bases and J dropped 2 bases, with 15 bases sitting between them. Written as DNA, the CDR3 is TGTGCCAGCAGCACCGGGAACGTAAGACAAGAGACCCAGTACTTC. Translation gives CASSTGNVRQETQYF.

This clonotype was seen a few times. This chain links TRBV6-4 with TRBJ2-1, with D perhaps given as TRBD1 or TRBD2 (5 bases each). V shed 0 bases and J shed 8 bases, with 11 bases lying between them. The CDR3 is 14 residues long. CDR1 MRHNA and CDR2 SNTAGT come from the germline V gene. The CDR3 reads CASSDSTGADEQFF. DNA of the CDR3: TGTGCCAGCAGTGACTCGACCGGGGCCGATGAGCAGTTCTTC.

This clonotype was counted at least ten times. The CDR3 sequence: CATSITTGTSGAYNEQFF. The CDR3 bases are TGTGCCACCAGTATTACAACCGGGACTAGCGGGGCCTACAATGAGCAGTTCTTC. The V and J genes are TRBV24-1 and TRBJ2-1; 13 nucleotides agree with TRBD2. CDR3 length: 18 amino acids. CDR1 is KGHDR and CDR2 is SFDVKD in the germline V gene. After removal of 6 bases from V and 2 bases from J, the junction contained 9 bases not matched to a gene.